The rows below give T cell receptor beta chains drawn from one sample of a study of siplizumab effects on memory and regulatory T cells. Clones were read by immunoSEQ multiplex PCR, and TCRdb kept only the in-frame ones, dropping some. The repertoire holds fewer than 80,000 clones, with 93% as singletons. Sequenced: CD8+ T cells sorted from blood. These receptor sequences come from a human donor in good health. The CDR3 runs from the conserved cysteine through the conserved F or W. The D gene is left open where the match is weak. Clone size, where shown, is once, few, many, or a class for clones that have expanded.

clone_size: once; d_call: .; j_call: TRBJ2-1; v_call: TRBV19; cdr3_nt: TGTGCCAGTAGTGACGGAGGGGGCGAGCTTTATTCCTACAATGAGCAGTTCTTC; cdr3_aa: CASSDGGGELYSYNEQFF
clone_size: .; d_call: .; j_call: TRBJ2-1; v_call: TRBV6-5; cdr3_nt: TGTGCCAGCAGTTACGGCACAGGGGGGGCCAATGAGCAGTTCTTC; cdr3_aa: CASSYGTGGANEQFF
clone_size: .; d_call: .; j_call: TRBJ2-7; v_call: TRBV7-9; cdr3_nt: TGTGCCAGCAGCTTTCCTGGGGGCCCCTCCTACGAGCAGTACTTC; cdr3_aa: CASSFPGGPSYEQYF
clone_size: once; d_call: TRBD1; j_call: TRBJ2-7; v_call: TRBV7-6; cdr3_nt: TGTGCCAGCAGCGCTGGACAGGGGGCTGTTGACGAGCAGTACTTC; cdr3_aa: CASSAGQGAVDEQYF
clone_size: .; d_call: .; j_call: TRBJ1-1; v_call: TRBV28; cdr3_nt: TGTGCCAGCAGTTTGACCGTTGTCCGGGACACCTTTATGAACACTGAAGCTTTCTTT; cdr3_aa: CASSLTVVRDTFMNTEAFF
clone_size: .; d_call: .; j_call: TRBJ2-3; v_call: TRBV9; cdr3_nt: TGTGCCAGCAGCGCGAGCGGCGCAGATACGCAGTATTTT; cdr3_aa: CASSASGADTQYF
clone_size: .; d_call: .; j_call: TRBJ1-5; v_call: TRBV19; cdr3_nt: TGTGCCAGTAGTATAGAAGGGTGGGGGGATCAGCCCCAGCATTTT; cdr3_aa: CASSIEGWGDQPQHF
clone_size: .; d_call: .; j_call: TRBJ2-7; v_call: TRBV14; cdr3_nt: TGTGCCAGCAGCGGGTCGGGCGGGGCTGGCTACGAGCAGTACTTC; cdr3_aa: CASSGSGGAGYEQYF
clone_size: .; d_call: .; j_call: TRBJ2-3; v_call: TRBV7-6; cdr3_nt: TGTGCCAGCAGCTTGTATGGGAGAACAGATACGCAGTATTTT; cdr3_aa: CASSLYGRTDTQYF
clone_size: .; d_call: .; j_call: TRBJ2-1; v_call: TRBV19; cdr3_nt: TGTGCCAGTACCAGCGGTACACCCAATGAGCAGTTCTTC; cdr3_aa: CASTSGTPNEQFF
clone_size: .; d_call: .; j_call: TRBJ2-5; v_call: TRBV4-3; cdr3_nt: TGCGCCAGCAGCCAAGTGATAACAGAGACCCAGTACTTC; cdr3_aa: CASSQVITETQYF
clone_size: .; d_call: TRBD2; j_call: TRBJ2-2; v_call: TRBV6-5; cdr3_nt: TGTGCCAGCAGTTACGGACTAGCAGCCACCGGGGAGCTGTTTTTT; cdr3_aa: CASSYGLAATGELFF
clone_size: .; d_call: .; j_call: TRBJ1-5; v_call: TRBV7-9; cdr3_nt: TGTGCCAGCAGCGACACGGGGCCCCCGAATTATGGCAATCAGCCCCAGCATTTT; cdr3_aa: CASSDTGPPNYGNQPQHF
clone_size: .; d_call: .; j_call: TRBJ1-4; v_call: TRBV4-1; cdr3_nt: TGCGCCAGCAGCCAAGGATCAACTAATGAAAAACTGTTTTTT; cdr3_aa: CASSQGSTNEKLFF
clone_size: .; d_call: .; j_call: TRBJ1-4; v_call: TRBV4-1; cdr3_nt: TGCGCCAGCAGCCAAGAAGGCAGGATTGAAAAACTGTTTTTT; cdr3_aa: CASSQEGRIEKLFF
clone_size: once; d_call: TRBD2; j_call: TRBJ2-2; v_call: TRBV4-3; cdr3_nt: TGCGCCAGCAGCCAAGCGGTCATCGGGACTAGCGGGGGGACGAACACCGGGGAGCTGTTTTTT; cdr3_aa: CASSQAVIGTSGGTNTGELFF
clone_size: .; d_call: .; j_call: TRBJ2-5; v_call: TRBV6-1; cdr3_nt: TGTGCCAGCAGTGAAGTTGGGGTTCAAGAGACCCAGTACTTC; cdr3_aa: CASSEVGVQETQYF
clone_size: .; d_call: TRBD1; j_call: TRBJ2-7; v_call: TRBV7-8; cdr3_nt: TGTGCCAGCAGCTTACCGGGACAGGGGGAGAAGCAGTACTTC; cdr3_aa: CASSLPGQGEKQYF
clone_size: .; d_call: TRBD1; j_call: TRBJ2-2; v_call: TRBV27; cdr3_nt: TGTGCCAGCAGTTCCCCGGGACAGGGCCCCACCGGGGAGCTGTTTTTT; cdr3_aa: CASSSPGQGPTGELFF
clone_size: .; d_call: TRBD1; j_call: TRBJ2-1; v_call: TRBV7-9; cdr3_nt: TGTGCCAGCAGCCCGGGACAGGCGGCCGGGGATGAGCAGTTCTTC; cdr3_aa: CASSPGQAAGDEQFF
clone_size: .; d_call: .; j_call: TRBJ2-5; v_call: TRBV6-5; cdr3_nt: TGTGCCAGCAGTTACTCGCCCCGGGAGCAAGAGACCCAGTACTTC; cdr3_aa: CASSYSPREQETQYF
clone_size: .; d_call: .; j_call: TRBJ2-3; v_call: TRBV11-2; cdr3_nt: TGTGCCAGCAGCCCCGAGGGGGGACAGTCAGATACGCAGTATTTT; cdr3_aa: CASSPEGGQSDTQYF
clone_size: .; d_call: TRBD1; j_call: TRBJ1-5; v_call: TRBV27; cdr3_nt: TGTGCCAGCAGGACGGGACAGGGCCTATATAGCAATCAGCCCCAGCATTTT; cdr3_aa: CASRTGQGLYSNQPQHF
clone_size: .; d_call: .; j_call: TRBJ1-1; v_call: TRBV13; cdr3_nt: TGTGCCAGCAGATTGGCCCTCGGGGGGGACACTGAAGCTTTCTTT; cdr3_aa: CASRLALGGDTEAFF